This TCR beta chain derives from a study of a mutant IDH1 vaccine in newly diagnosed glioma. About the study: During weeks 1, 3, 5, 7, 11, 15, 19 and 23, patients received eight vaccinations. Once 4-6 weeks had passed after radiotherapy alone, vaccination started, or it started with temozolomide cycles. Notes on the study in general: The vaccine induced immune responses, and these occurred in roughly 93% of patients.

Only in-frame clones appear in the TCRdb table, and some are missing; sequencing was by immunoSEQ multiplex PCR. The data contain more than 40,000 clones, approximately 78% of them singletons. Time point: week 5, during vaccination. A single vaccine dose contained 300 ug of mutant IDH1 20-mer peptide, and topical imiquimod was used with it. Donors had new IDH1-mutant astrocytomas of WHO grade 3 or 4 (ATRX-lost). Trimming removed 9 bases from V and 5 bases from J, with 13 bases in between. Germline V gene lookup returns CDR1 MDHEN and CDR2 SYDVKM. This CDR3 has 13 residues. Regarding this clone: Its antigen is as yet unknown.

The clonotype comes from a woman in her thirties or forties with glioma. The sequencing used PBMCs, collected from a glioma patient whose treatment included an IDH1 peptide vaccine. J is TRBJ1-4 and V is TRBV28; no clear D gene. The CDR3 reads CASLGNSNEKLFF. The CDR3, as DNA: TGTGCCAGTTTGGGAAATTCAAATGAAAAACTGTTTTTT.